Detailed here is one T cell receptor (beta chain). Antigen unknown. TCRdb re-called the 5' RACE reads; one entry per CDR3 protein, DNA not given. With some 340,000 distinct CDR3 sequences in the sample, the ten largest clones hold 4% to 6.5%. This sample was taken from a study of T cells expressing NK-cell markers. Study overall: HCMV serostatus: most of the eight sequenced donors positive, one negative.

General observations from the study: In roughly six donors, dominant NKG2C+ clonotypes were roughly 1.0-8% of CD8+ T cells.

The CDR3 runs to 15 residues. Germline loops: CDR1 KGHSH, CDR2 LQKENI. The sequence was obtained from a man between 18 and 69 years old in good health. The chain employs TRBV18 and TRBJ1-2. Specimen: blood T cells: a sorted CD56 or NKG2C T cell subset, CD4+ or CD8+ T cells, or bulk PBMC T cells (not recorded which). CDR3 residues: CASSSLQEPNYGYTF.